The 27 T cell receptor beta chains below come from one sample, sequenced in a study of neurological immune-mediated disorders. Noted time point: longitudinal time-point 2. In TCRdb, the 5' RACE reads were re-called with MiXCR into one record per CDR3 protein. Of some 80,000 distinct CDR3 sequences in the sample, about 5.6% are singletons; the top ten hold 7.9%. Sample: PBMCs. These receptor sequences come from an older woman with multiple sclerosis.

This clonotype was counted at least ten times. The V gene is TRBV20-1, the J gene TRBJ1-1; D may be TRBD1 (5 bases). Looked up from germline, CDR1 is DFQATT and CDR2 is SNEGSKA (reference sequence). V lost 3 bases to trimming and J lost 4 bases, with 9 bases between them. The CDR3 has 12 residues. The CDR3 nucleotides read TGCAGTGCTAGGGGGGGAGTCACTGAAGCTTTCTTT. Translated, it gives CSARGGVTEAFF.

In this sample, this clonotype turned up many times. The chain has TRBV6-2 or TRBV6-3 and TRBJ1-5; D perhaps matches TRBD1 (5 bases). The CDR3 runs to 14 residues. The germline V gene has CDR1 MNHEY and CDR2 SVGEGT. V gave up 4 bases and J gave up 1 base, with 8 bases separating them. The CDR3, as DNA: TGTGCCAGCAGTTCGGGACCGAGCAATCAGCCCCAGCATTTT. Amino acids: CASSSGPSNQPQHF.

This clonotype was seen a handful of times. The chain combines TRBV12-3 or TRBV12-4 with TRBJ2-3; possibly TRBD1 for D (6 bases). This CDR3 has 15 residues. The V end was cut by 5 bases, the J end by 6 bases, with 18 bases between. The CDR3: CASSLSPTGSDTQYF. CDR3 bases: TGTGCCAGCAGTCTATCCCCTACAGGGTCCGATACGCAGTATTTT.

This clonotype occurred a few times. A much larger clone differs from this one at a single base, so this may be a read error. V gene TRBV7-9 combines with J gene TRBJ2-1, with D perhaps matching TRBD2 (5 bases). V was trimmed by 1 base and J by 6 bases, leaving 10 bases between them. Germline V gene data show CDR1 as SEHNR and CDR2 as FQNEAQ (reference sequence). CDR3 length: 14 amino acids. The CDR3 nucleotides read TGTGCCAGCAGCTTAGGCCGCGGGTTCAATGAGCAGTTCTTC. Protein sequence: CASSLGRGFNEQFF.

This clonotype was seen at least ten times. The chain combines TRBV18 with TRBJ2-3; unclear D gene. The CDR3 covers 13 residues. Trimming removed 2 bases at V and 4 bases at J, with 7 bases between. Germline CDR1 is KGHSH and CDR2 is LQKENI. CDR3 in DNA: TGTGCCAGCTCACCAATTGGGGCAGATACGCAGTATTTT. Protein: CASSPIGADTQYF.

This clonotype was counted at least ten times. J is TRBJ2-3 and V is TRBV6-4; 10 bases match TRBD2. The junction had 7 bases not matched to a gene; V was cut back by 5 bases and J by 5 bases. This CDR3 comprises 15 residues. Germline loops: CDR1 MRHNA, CDR2 SNTAGT. Here the CDR3 reads CASSNQRGGVDTQYF. In DNA, the CDR3 is TGTGCCAGCAGTAACCAGCGGGGGGGCGTAGATACGCAGTATTTT.

Ten or more counts support this clonotype. V and J are TRBV5-1 and TRBJ2-6; the D gene is possibly TRBD1 (5 bases). V gave up 0 bases and J gave up 0 bases, with 10 bases separating them. CDR3 length: 17 residues. CDR1 SGHRS and CDR2 YFSETQ come from the germline V gene. Here the CDR3 DNA reads TGCGCCAGCAGCTTGGCGGCAGGGCGCTCTGGGGCCAACGTCCTGACTTTC. Its protein product is CASSLAAGRSGANVLTF.

This clonotype was picked up many times. This chain joins TRBV20-1 and TRBJ1-1; D ambiguous. The CDR3 covers 10 residues. Germline CDR1 DFQATT, CDR2 SNEGSKA (reference sequence). Trimming pared 8 bases from V and 8 bases from J, leaving 12 bases between. The CDR3 loop is CSYHRVEAFF. As DNA, the CDR3 is TGCAGTTACCATCGGGTGGAAGCTTTCTTT.

This clonotype was detected many times. The rearrangement uses TRBV5-1 and TRBJ2-2, with D maybe TRBD2 (7 bases). CDR1 SGHRS and CDR2 YFSETQ come from the germline V gene. CDR3 size: 18 residues. Trimming cost V 3 bases and J 4 bases, with 22 bases left between them. DNA for the CDR3: TGCGCCAGCAGCTCCACCCAAAGGGCGGGGGCGCGCACCGGGGAGCTGTTTTTT. It yields the protein CASSSTQRAGARTGELFF. The complete variable domain, with remaining parts taken from reference TRBV5-1 and TRBJ2-2, reads KAGVTQTPRYLIKTRGQQVTLSCSPISGHRSVSWYQQTPGQGLQFLFEYFSETQRNKGNFPGRFSGRQFSNSRSEMNVSTLELGDSALYLCASSSTQRAGARTGELFFGEGSRLTVL.

This clonotype came up many times. The chain links TRBV20-1 to TRBJ2-1, with 9 bases lining up with TRBD1. CDR3 length: 13 residues. Trimming cost V 3 bases and J 8 bases; bases outside gene matches: 5. Germline CDR1 DFQATT, CDR2 SNEGSKA (reference sequence). CDR3 coding DNA: TGCAGTGCTAGTACTACAGGGGGCTATGAGCAGTTCTTC. This codes for CSASTTGGYEQFF.

This clonotype was counted many times. The chain uses TRBV5-1 and TRBJ1-1; the D is unclear. This CDR3 spans 15 amino acids. The V gene's germline CDR1 is SGHRS and CDR2 YFSETQ. Between the trimmed V and J ends, which lost 0 bases and 2 bases, there was a span of 11 bases. The CDR3 reads CASSLDGRSNTEAFF. Written as DNA, the CDR3 is TGCGCCAGCAGCTTGGACGGACGGTCTAACACTGAAGCTTTCTTT.

About this clonotype: Since a much larger clone is just one base distant, this may be a read error. This chain joins TRBV12-3 or TRBV12-4 and TRBJ2-7; 8 bases align to TRBD2. V lost 1 base to trimming and J lost 6 bases; unmatched junction nucleotides: 11. This CDR3 is 16 amino acids long. CDR3: CASSLGRGLVDFEQYF. In DNA, the CDR3 is TGTGCCAGCAGTTTAGGGAGGGGACTAGTCGACTTCGAGCAGTACTTC.

Many counts were recorded for this clonotype. This chain uses TRBV29-1 with TRBJ1-2, with D uncertain. CDR1 and CDR2 (germline): SQVTM, ANQGSEA. The V gene lost 5 bases and the J gene lost 4 bases, with 8 bases spanning the gap. CDR3 size: 11 residues. The CDR3 sequence is CSVRQSYGYTF. The CDR3 DNA reads TGCAGCGTTAGGCAGTCCTATGGCTACACCTTC.

V and J are TRBV6-4 and TRBJ2-3; 7 bases map to TRBD1. After removal of 6 bases from V and 2 bases from J, the junction contained 5 bases not matched to a gene. This CDR3 spans 14 amino acids. Germline assignment: CDR1 MRHNA and CDR2 SNTAGT. The CDR3 bases are TGTGCCAGCAGCGGGGACAGAGACACAGATACGCAGTATTTT. Translation: CASSGDRDTDTQYF.

This clonotype appeared many times. The genes are TRBV20-1 and TRBJ2-5; D ambiguous. Germline V gives CDR1 DFQATT, CDR2 SNEGSKA (reference sequence). The CDR3 extends over 9 amino acids. Trimming shortened V by 8 bases and J by 5 bases, and 6 bases separated the two germline ends. CDR3 loop: CSTPETQYF. As DNA, the CDR3 is TGCAGTACCCCGGAGACCCAGTACTTC.

This clonotype was seen repeatedly, ten times or more. The chain employs TRBV5-6 and TRBJ1-6; D is ambiguous. V lost 4 bases and J 9 bases, leaving 8 bases between the germline ends. CDR3 size: 12 residues. Germline assignment: CDR1 SGHDT and CDR2 YYEEEE. The CDR3 coding sequence is TGTGCCAGCAGCCCCGGGGTTTCACCCCTCCACTTT. Translating gives CASSPGVSPLHF.

This clonotype was picked up many times. The chain employs TRBV18 and TRBJ1-5; perhaps TRBD1 as D (5 bases). The CDR3 covers 14 residues. V dropped 1 base and J dropped 5 bases, with 9 bases sitting between them. Germline V lookup: CDR1 KGHSH, CDR2 LQKENI. CDR3 bases: TGTGCCAGCTCACCACGACAGCTTGATCAGCCCCAGCATTTT. Translation: CASSPRQLDQPQHF. The entire variable domain, with the rest obtained from reference TRBV18 and TRBJ1-5, is as follows: NAGVMQNPRHLVRRRGQEARLRCSPMKGHSHVYWYRQLPEEGLKFMVYLQKENIIDESGMPKERFSAEFPKEGPSILRIQQVVRGDSAAYFCASSPRQLDQPQHFGDGTRLSIL.

This clonotype was counted many times. This chain's CDR3 is CASNRPGQGSYEQYF. CDR3 sequence (DNA): TGTGCCAGCAACAGGCCGGGACAGGGCTCCTACGAGCAGTACTTC. This rearrangement joins TRBV5-6 to TRBJ2-7; 9 nucleotides align to TRBD1. CDR1 is SGHDT, CDR2 YYEEEE, per germline. V was pared by 6 bases and J by 0 bases, with 7 bases of the junction left unmatched. The CDR3 consists of 15 residues.

This clonotype has at least ten counts. This rearrangement joins TRBV5-4 to TRBJ2-1; 8 bases line up with TRBD1. Germline trimming cut 3 bases from V and 3 bases from J; bases unmatched to any gene: 5. Per the germline V gene, CDR1 is SGHNT and CDR2 is YYREEE (reference sequence). CDR3 length equals 15 residues. This CDR3 is CASSSRQGFYNEQFF. The CDR3 region has the DNA TGTGCCAGCAGCTCAAGACAGGGGTTCTACAATGAGCAGTTCTTC.

This clonotype has ten or more counts. The rearrangement links TRBV3-1 to TRBJ1-2; D is perhaps TRBD1 (5 bases). V lost 1 base to trimming and J lost 2 bases, with 14 bases between them. The germline V gene encodes CDR1 LGHDT and CDR2 YNNKEL (reference sequence). The CDR3 totals 16 residues. CDR3 residues: CASSQGVTERNYGYTF. In DNA, the CDR3 is TGTGCCAGCAGCCAAGGGGTGACAGAAAGAAACTATGGCTACACCTTC.

This clonotype was detected many times. The chain combines TRBV20-1 with TRBJ2-3; TRBD2 might be the D (6 bases). There are 14 residues in the CDR3. Trimming shortened V by 3 bases and J by 2 bases, and 12 bases separated the two germline ends. From germline, CDR1 is DFQATT and CDR2 SNEGSKA (reference sequence). The CDR3 loop reads CSASRDLDTDTQYF. The CDR3 coding sequence is TGCAGTGCTAGCCGGGACTTAGACACAGATACGCAGTATTTT.

This clonotype was seen at least ten times. The chain uses TRBV3-1 and TRBJ2-3, with D possibly TRBD1 on 5 matching bases. With 0 bases removed from V and 1 base from J, the gap between germline ends came to 5 bases. This CDR3 is built from 14 residues. Germline V lookup: CDR1 LGHDT, CDR2 YNNKEL (reference sequence). The CDR3 DNA sequence: TGTGCCAGCAGCCAAGACAGGGGCACAGATACGCAGTATTTT. Translating gives CASSQDRGTDTQYF.

In this sample, this clonotype turned up a few times. This sequence joins TRBV20-1 and TRBJ2-7; D is ambiguous. Per germline, CDR1 DFQATT and CDR2 SNEGSKA (reference sequence). This CDR3 is built from 14 residues. Deletions cut 1 base from V and 2 bases from J, with 12 bases between. This CDR3 reads CSARVVTVPYEQYF. Here the CDR3 DNA reads TGCAGTGCTAGAGTAGTAACGGTACCCTACGAGCAGTACTTC.

This clonotype was picked up a small number of times. The chain links TRBV20-1 to TRBJ1-1; D ambiguous. Trimming pared 6 bases from V and 10 bases from J, leaving 12 bases between. Per the germline V gene, CDR1 is DFQATT and CDR2 is SNEGSKA (reference sequence). CDR3 size: 10 residues. The CDR3 nucleotides read TGCAGTGCGGTTGGACGGGGAGCTTTCTTT. Translated, it gives CSAVGRGAFF.

This clonotype was seen repeatedly, ten times or more. The V call is TRBV9, the J call TRBJ1-1; 7 nucleotides agree with TRBD1. The trim removed 3 bases at V and 1 base at J, leaving 6 bases unmatched. The CDR3 covers 15 residues. Per the germline V gene, CDR1 is SGDLS and CDR2 is YYNGEE. CDR3 nucleotide sequence: TGTGCCAGCAGCGGGGCGGGACAGAAGAACACTGAAGCTTTCTTT. It is translated as CASSGAGQKNTEAFF.

This clonotype was seen many times. J is TRBJ2-5 and V is TRBV21-1. TRBV21-1 is a pseudogene locus. There are 16 residues in the CDR3. The CDR3 spells CASSKELWVTQETQYF. The DNA of the CDR3 is TGTGCCAGCAGCAAAGAGCTGTGGGTGACCCAAGAGACCCAGTACTTC.

This clonotype was picked up many times. The V and J genes are TRBV20-1 and TRBJ2-7, with D perhaps TRBD1 (6 bases). The CDR3 totals 12 residues. Trimming removed 6 bases at V and 6 bases at J, with 15 bases between. Germline CDR1 is DFQATT and CDR2 is SNEGSKA (reference sequence). In DNA form, the CDR3 reads TGCAGTGCCTGGGACAAGCCGTCCGAGCAGTACTTC. This sequence encodes CSAWDKPSEQYF.